The present entry profiles one TCR beta chain with its context. Antigen specificity is unknown. This sample is part of a study of CD8+ T cells in alopecia areata. The wider study: For treated patients, severity scores reflected the percentage of scalp area affected. Study results and caveats: Normal scalp showed lower clonality than lesional scalp, especially alopecia totalis/universalis. Resident alphabeta T cells of normal skin are also sequenced in scalp samples.

Treatment of the sample: oral pan-JAK inhibitor, 5-10 mg twice daily. Individuals with alopecia areata gave both lesional scalp punch biopsies and peripheral blood for collection. RNA, once extracted, was reverse transcribed into cDNA for use as the sequencing template. Only in-frame clones appear in the TCRdb table, and some are missing; sequencing was by immunoSEQ multiplex PCR. The sample holds 150,000 to 250,000 clones, 45% to 75% seen once. Trimming cost V 7 bases and J 0 bases, with 12 bases left between them. The CDR3 is made up of 13 amino acids. Germline V CDR1 and CDR2: SQVTM, ANQGSEA. The V and J genes are TRBV29-1 and TRBJ1-1; no clear D. This specimen was CD4+ T cells sorted from blood, taken at week 4, from a patient treated with tofacitinib. The source is a human donor with alopecia areata. This chain's CDR3 is CSAAGSMNTEAFF. The CDR3 DNA is TGCAGCGCGGCGGGTTCCATGAACACTGAAGCTTTCTTT.